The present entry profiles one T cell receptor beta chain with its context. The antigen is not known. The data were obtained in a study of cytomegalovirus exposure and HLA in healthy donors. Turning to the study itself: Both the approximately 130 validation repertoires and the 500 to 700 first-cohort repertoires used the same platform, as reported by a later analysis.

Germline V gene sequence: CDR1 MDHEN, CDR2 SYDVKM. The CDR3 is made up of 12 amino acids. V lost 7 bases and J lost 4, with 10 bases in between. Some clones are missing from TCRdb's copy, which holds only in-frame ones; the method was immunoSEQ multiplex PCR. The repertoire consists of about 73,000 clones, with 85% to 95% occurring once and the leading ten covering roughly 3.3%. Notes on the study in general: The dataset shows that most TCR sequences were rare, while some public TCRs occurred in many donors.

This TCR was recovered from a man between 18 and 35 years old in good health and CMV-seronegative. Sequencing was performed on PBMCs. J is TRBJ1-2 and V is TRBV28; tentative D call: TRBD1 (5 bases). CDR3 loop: CASTRGTYGYTF. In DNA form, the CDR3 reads TGTGCCAGCACGCGGGGGACCTATGGCTACACCTTC.